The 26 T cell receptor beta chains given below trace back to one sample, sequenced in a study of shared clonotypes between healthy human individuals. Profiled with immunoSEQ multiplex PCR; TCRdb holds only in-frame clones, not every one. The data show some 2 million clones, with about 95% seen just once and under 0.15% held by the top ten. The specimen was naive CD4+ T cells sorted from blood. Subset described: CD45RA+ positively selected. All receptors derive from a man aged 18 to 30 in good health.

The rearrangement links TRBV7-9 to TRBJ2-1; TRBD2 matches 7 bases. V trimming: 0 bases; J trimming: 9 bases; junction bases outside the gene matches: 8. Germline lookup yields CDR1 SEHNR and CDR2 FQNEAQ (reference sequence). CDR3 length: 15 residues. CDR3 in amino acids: CASSLALGEGSEQFF. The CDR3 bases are TGTGCCAGCAGCTTAGCGCTGGGGGAGGGGAGTGAGCAGTTCTTC.

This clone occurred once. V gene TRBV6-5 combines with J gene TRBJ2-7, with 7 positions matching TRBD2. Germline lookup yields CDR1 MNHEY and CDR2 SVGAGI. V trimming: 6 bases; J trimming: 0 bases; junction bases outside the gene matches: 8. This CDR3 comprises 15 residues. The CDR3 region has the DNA TGTGCCAGCAGGGCGGGTCTAGCGGTCTCCTACGAGCAGTACTTC. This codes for CASRAGLAVSYEQYF.

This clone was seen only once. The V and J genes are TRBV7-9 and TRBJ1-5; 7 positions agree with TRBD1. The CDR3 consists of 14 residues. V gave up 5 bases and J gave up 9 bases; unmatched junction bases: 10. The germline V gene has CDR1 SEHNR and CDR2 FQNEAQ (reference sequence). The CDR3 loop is CASSRDRDGLPQHF. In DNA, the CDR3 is TGTGCCAGCAGCCGCGACAGGGATGGTCTGCCCCAGCATTTT.

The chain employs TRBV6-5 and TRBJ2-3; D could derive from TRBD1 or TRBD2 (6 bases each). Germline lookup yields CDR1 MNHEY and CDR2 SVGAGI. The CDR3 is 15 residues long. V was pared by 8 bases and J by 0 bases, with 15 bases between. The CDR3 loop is CASGIRGVSTDTQYF. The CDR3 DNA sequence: TGTGCCAGCGGGATAAGGGGGGTTAGCACAGATACGCAGTATTTT.

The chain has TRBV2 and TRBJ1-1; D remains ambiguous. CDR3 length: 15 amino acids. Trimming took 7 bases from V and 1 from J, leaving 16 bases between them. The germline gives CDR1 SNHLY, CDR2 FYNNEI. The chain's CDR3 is CASKFLGGQNTEAFF. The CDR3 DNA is TGTGCCAGCAAGTTCCTGGGCGGTCAGAACACTGAAGCTTTCTTT.

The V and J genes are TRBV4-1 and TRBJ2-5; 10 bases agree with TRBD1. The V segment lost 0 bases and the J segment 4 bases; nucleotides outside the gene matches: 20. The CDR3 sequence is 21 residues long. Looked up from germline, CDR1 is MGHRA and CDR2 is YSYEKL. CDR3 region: CASSQENGGRAGQGRRETQYF. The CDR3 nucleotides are TGCGCCAGCAGCCAAGAAAACGGCGGTCGGGCGGGACAGGGGAGAAGAGAGACCCAGTACTTC.

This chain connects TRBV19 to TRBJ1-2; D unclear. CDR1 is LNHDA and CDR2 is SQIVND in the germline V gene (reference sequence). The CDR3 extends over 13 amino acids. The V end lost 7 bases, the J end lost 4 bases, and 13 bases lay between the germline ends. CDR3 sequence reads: CASTSRTRYGYTF. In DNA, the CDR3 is TGTGCCAGTACCTCAAGGACGCGCTATGGCTACACCTTC.

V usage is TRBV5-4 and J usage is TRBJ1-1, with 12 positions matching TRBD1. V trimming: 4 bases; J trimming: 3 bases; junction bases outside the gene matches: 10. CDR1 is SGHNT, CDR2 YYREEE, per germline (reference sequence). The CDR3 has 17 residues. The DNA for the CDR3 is TGTGCCAGCAGCGGGGACAGGGGGCTTATTTTGGACACTGAAGCTTTCTTT. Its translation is CASSGDRGLILDTEAFF.

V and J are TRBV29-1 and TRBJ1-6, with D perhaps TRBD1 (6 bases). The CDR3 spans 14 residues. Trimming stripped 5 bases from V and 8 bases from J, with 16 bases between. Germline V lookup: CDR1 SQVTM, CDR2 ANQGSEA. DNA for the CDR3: TGCAGCGTTATGCAGGGGAGCGAGGATTCACCCCTCCACTTT. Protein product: CSVMQGSEDSPLHF.

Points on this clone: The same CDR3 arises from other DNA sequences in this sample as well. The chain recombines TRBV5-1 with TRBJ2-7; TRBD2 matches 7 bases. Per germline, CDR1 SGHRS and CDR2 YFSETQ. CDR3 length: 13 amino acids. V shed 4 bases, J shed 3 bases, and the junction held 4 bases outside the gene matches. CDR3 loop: CASSPSGGYEQYF. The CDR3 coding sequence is TGCGCCAGCAGCCCCTCGGGGGGCTACGAGCAGTACTTC.

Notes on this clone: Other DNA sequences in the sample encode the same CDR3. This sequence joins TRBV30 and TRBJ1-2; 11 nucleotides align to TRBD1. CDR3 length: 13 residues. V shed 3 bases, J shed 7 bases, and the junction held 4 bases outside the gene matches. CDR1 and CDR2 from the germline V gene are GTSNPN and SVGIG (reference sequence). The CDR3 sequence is CAWSGTGGSGYTF. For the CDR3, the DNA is TGTGCCTGGAGCGGGACAGGGGGAAGTGGCTACACCTTC.

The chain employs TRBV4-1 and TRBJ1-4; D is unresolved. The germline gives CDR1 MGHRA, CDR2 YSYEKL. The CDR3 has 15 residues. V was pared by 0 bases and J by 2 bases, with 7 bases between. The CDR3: CASSQDSLTNEKLFF. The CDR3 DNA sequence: TGCGCCAGCAGCCAAGACTCGCTGACTAATGAAAAACTGTTTTTT.

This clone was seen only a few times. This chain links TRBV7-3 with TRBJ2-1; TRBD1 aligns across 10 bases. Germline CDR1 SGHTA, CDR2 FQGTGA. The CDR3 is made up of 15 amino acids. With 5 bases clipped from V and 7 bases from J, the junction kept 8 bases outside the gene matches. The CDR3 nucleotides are TGTGCCAGCAGCCCCCATGGGGACAGGGGTAATGAGCAGTTCTTC. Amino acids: CASSPHGDRGNEQFF. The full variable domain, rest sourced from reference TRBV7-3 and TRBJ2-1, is GAGVSQTPSNKVTEKGKYVELRCDPISGHTALYWYRQSLGQGPEFLIYFQGTGAADDSGLPNDRFFAVRPEGSVSTLKIQRTERGDSAVYLCASSPHGDRGNEQFFGPGTRLTVL.

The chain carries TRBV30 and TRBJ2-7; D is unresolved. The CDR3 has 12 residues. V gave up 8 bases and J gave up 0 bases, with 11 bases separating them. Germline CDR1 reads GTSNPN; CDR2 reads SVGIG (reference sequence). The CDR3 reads CAAQETSYEQYF. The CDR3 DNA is TGTGCCGCGCAAGAAACCTCCTACGAGCAGTACTTC.

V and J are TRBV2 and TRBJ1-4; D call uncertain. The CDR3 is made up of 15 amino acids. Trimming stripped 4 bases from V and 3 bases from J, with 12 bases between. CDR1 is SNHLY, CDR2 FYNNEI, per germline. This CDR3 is CASSVYRAPNEKLFF. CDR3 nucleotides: TGTGCCAGCAGTGTATACAGAGCGCCTAATGAAAAACTGTTTTTT. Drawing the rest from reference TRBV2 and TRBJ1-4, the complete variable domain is EPEVTQTPSHQVTQMGQEVILRCVPISNHLYFYWYRQILGQKVEFLVSFYNNEISEKSEIFDDQFSVERPDGSNFTLKIRSTKLEDSAMYFCASSVYRAPNEKLFFGSGTQLSVL.

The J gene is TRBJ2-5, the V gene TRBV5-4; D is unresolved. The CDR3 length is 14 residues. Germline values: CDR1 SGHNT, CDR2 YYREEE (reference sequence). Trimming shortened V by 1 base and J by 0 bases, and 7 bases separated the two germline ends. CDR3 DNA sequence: TGTGCCAGCAGCTTGAAACAGTACCAAGAGACCCAGTACTTC. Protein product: CASSLKQYQETQYF.

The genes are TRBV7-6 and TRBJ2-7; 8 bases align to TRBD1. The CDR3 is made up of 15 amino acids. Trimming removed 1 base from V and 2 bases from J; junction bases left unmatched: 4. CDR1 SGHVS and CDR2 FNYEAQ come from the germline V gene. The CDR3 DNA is TGTGCCAGCAGCTTAGGGACAGGGTCGACCTACGAGCAGTACTTC. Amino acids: CASSLGTGSTYEQYF.

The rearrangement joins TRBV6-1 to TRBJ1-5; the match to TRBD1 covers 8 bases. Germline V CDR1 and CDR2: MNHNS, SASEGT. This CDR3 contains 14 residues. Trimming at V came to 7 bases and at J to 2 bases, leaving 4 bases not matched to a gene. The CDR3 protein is CASTTGEGNQPQHF. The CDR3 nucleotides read TGTGCCAGCACGACAGGGGAAGGCAATCAGCCCCAGCATTTT.

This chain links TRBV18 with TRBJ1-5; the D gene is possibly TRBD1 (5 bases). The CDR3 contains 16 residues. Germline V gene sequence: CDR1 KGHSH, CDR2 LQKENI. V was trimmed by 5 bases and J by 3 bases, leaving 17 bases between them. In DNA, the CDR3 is TGTGCCAGCTCAGAGTGGGAGACAGCCCTCAATCAGCCCCAGCATTTT. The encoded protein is CASSEWETALNQPQHF.

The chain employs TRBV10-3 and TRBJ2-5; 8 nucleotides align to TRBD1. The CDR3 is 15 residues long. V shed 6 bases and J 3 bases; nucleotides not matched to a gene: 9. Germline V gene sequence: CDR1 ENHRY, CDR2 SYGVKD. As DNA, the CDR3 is TGTGCCATCAGCCGCGGGACAGGTGGGGAAGAGACCCAGTACTTC. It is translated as CAISRGTGGEETQYF.

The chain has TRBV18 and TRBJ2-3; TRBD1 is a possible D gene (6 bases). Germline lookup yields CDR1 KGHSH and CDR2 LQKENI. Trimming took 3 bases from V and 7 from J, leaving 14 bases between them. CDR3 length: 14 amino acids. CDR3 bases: TGTGCCAGCTCACCGACAGATAGGGGGAATACGCAGTATTTT. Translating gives CASSPTDRGNTQYF.

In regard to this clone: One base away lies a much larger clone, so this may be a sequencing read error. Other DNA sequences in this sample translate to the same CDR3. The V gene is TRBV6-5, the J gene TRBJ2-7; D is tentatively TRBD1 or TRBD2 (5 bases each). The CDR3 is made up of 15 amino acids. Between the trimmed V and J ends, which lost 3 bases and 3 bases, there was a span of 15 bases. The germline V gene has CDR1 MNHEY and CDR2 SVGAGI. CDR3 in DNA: TGTGCCAGCAGTTATTCCGGGACGGACTTCTACGAGCAGTACTTC. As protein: CASSYSGTDFYEQYF.

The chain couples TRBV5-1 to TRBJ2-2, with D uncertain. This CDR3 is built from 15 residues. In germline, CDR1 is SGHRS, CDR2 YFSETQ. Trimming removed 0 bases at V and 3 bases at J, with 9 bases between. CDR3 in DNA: TGCGCCAGCAGCTTGGAGGGTCACCACACCGGGGAGCTGTTTTTT. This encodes CASSLEGHHTGELFF.

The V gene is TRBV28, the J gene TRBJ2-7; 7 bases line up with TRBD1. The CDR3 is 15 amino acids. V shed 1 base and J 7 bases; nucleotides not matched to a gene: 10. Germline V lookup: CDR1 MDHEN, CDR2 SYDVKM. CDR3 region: CASSLFVTGTGEQYF. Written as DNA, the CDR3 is TGTGCCAGCAGTTTATTTGTGACAGGGACCGGTGAGCAGTACTTC.

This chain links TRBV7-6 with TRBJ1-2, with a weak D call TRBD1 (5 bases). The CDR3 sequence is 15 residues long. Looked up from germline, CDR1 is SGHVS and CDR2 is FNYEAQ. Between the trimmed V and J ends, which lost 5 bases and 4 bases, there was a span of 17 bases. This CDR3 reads CASSPGADSRYGYTF. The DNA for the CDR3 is TGTGCCAGCAGCCCTGGGGCTGACAGTCGCTATGGCTACACCTTC.

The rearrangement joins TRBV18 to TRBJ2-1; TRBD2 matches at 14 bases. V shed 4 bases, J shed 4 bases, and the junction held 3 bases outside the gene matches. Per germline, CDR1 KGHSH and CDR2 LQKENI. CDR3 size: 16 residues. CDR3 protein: CASSQRTSGRYNEQFF. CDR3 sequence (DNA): TGTGCCAGCTCACAACGGACTAGCGGGAGGTACAATGAGCAGTTCTTC.